This T cell receptor (beta chain) was sequenced for a study of blood T cell repertoires in COVID-19 (TCRdb year 2020). Notes on the research overall: Samples covering the acute and convalescent phases of COVID-19 were provided by collaborators in the United States, Italy and Spain. Subjects who had been exposed to COVID-19, were actively infected with it, or had recovered from it provided the deeply sampled blood TCRbeta repertoires that made up the dataset. The repertoires were released in a freely available public database meant as a resource for research on the immune response to SARS-CoV-2. The prospective study material was composed of cDNA or gDNA derived from T cells, B-cell-depleted T cells, or PBMCs. HLA class I and class II types, where available, came from metadata supplied by the sample provider rather than from assay-based typing. Samples were obtained from the ongoing ImmuneRACE study (first 160 participants) and from over a thousand subjects provided by 6 global collaborators. Sample metadata almost always included a de-identified subject ID, COVID-19 status, age in years and sex. The full study reports these points: The quantity of clinical and demographic metadata differed by source and by participant and was supplied without curation.

The immunoSEQ Assay, a bias-controlled multiplex PCR, was used to amplify TCRbeta CDR3 regions from genomic DNA. Per the original workflow: The number of nucleated cells in each sample was estimated from the amplification of reference gene primers within the assay. To quantify the absolute abundance of each unique TCRbeta CDR3 rearrangement, sequence reads were collapsed and filtered. For each sample, productive Simpson clonality was calculated as the square root of Simpson's diversity index over productive rearrangements. The table was pulled from immuneACCESS by TCRdb, which kept in-frame rearrangements only. Such tables lose some clones; where checked, under half of the loss comes from unresolved V genes, and the rest has no known cause. V and J calls and clone size are as listed in that table; D and trimming were resolved from the DNA. The sample includes 210,000 or so clones, with 85% to 90% observed a single time. The ten largest account for roughly 1.5% of the sample.

The germline V gene encodes CDR1 LGHNA and CDR2 YNFKEQ. Inclusive of the bounding cysteine and phenylalanine, the CDR3 is 12 residues long. The only DNA kept is the CDR3, 36 bases in frame from the first base. V gives up 3 bases and J gives up 13 bases, and the segment between their germline ends measures 15 bases. This clone was counted only a few times. Its antigen is currently not known. Within one base of it there is no much larger clone, and no base qualities were kept. The collaborating institutions used their own protocols to collect whole blood in K2EDTA tubes. For TCRbeta analysis, collaborators shipped samples in one of three forms: frozen whole blood, isolated PBMCs, or DNA extracted from either of those sample types.

This receptor was taken from a man between 18 and 29 years old with active or convalescent COVID-19. The sequencing sample was made of peripheral blood. Here the chain combines TRBV4-2 and TRBJ1-2; perhaps TRBD1 is the D gene, with 6 bases matching. The bases are TGTGCCAGCAGCCAGGTGACAGGAGAAGGCACCTTC. Its coded protein is CASSQVTGEGTF.